What follows are 2 T cell receptor beta chains derived from one specimen sequenced in a study of blood T cell repertoires in COVID-19. TCRdb's copy holds only in-frame clones and misses some; the assay was immunoSEQ multiplex PCR. Of over 250,000 clones listed, roughly 88% were seen once; the top ten hold roughly 10%. Sequenced: peripheral blood. The receptor set was obtained from a woman in her 70s with COVID-19, enrolled during active disease.

This chain joins TRBV15 and TRBJ2-7; TRBD2 matches at 8 bases. Germline lookup yields CDR1 LNHNV and CDR2 YYDKDF (reference sequence). The ends lost 5 bases at V and 6 bases at J; junction bases unmatched: 12. The CDR3 extends over 15 amino acids. The CDR3 reads CATSEVSGRPGEQYF. The CDR3 DNA is TGTGCCACCAGCGAGGTGAGCGGGAGACCTGGCGAGCAGTACTTC. Looking up the rest from reference TRBV15 and TRBJ2-7 gives the full variable domain: DAMVIQNPRYQVTQFGKPVTLSCSQTLNHNVMYWYQQKSSQAPKLLFHYYDKDFNNEADTPDNFQSRRPNTSFCFLDIRSPGLGDTAMYLCATSEVSGRPGEQYFGPGTRLTVT.

V is TRBV7-9 and J is TRBJ2-1; D might be TRBD2 (6 bases). V was cut by 5 bases and J by 0 bases, with 11 bases left in between. The CDR3 contains 15 residues. Germline-derived CDR1 and CDR2 are SEHNR and FQNEAQ (reference sequence). As DNA, the CDR3 is TGTGCCAGCAGCAATACCGGGAGCTCCTACAATGAGCAGTTCTTC. Its translation: CASSNTGSSYNEQFF.